This TCR beta chain emerged from a study of early T cells in non-severe SARS-CoV-2 infection. Germline assignment: CDR1 DFQATT and CDR2 SNEGSKA (reference sequence). The CDR3 consists of 14 residues. As part of library construction, unique molecular identifiers were attached to individual cDNA molecules. TCRdb reprocessed the 5' RACE reads with MiXCR, giving one entry per CDR3 protein. Seen here are about 61,000 distinct CDR3 sequences, approximately 12% observed once, and the top ten hold more than 0.9%. This chain links TRBV20-1 with TRBJ1-1; 9 nucleotides agree with TRBD1. This receptor was obtained from an adult who was a healthcare worker with PCR-confirmed SARS-CoV-2 infection or an uninfected control (not recorded which). The donor label of this sample is uncertain. The specimen comprised whole blood, sampled at baseline. As DNA, the CDR3 is TGCAGCGCCGGACAGGGGAACATGAACACTGAAGCTTTCTTT. Translated, it gives CSAGQGNMNTEAFF.